These 8 T cell receptor beta chains share one sample of origin, sequenced in a study of blood T cell repertoires in COVID-19 (dated by TCRdb to 2018 to 2020). The method was the immunoSEQ multiplex PCR assay. Sourced from immuneACCESS, this table was stored by TCRdb with only in-frame sequences that have V and J called. A share of the clones is absent; for the studies checked, an unresolved V gene accounts for under half, and the remainder has no known explanation. The sample table records approximately 150,000 clones; about 79% of these occur just once. In total, the top ten clones hold more than 8.5% of the sample. Sequenced input: peripheral blood. The receptors come from a man in his 60s with active or convalescent COVID-19.

The rearrangement uses TRBV6-6 and TRBJ2-7; D gene unclear. CDR1 and CDR2 from the germline V gene are MNHNY and SVGAGI (reference sequence). CDR3 length: 13 residues. The ends were cut back, 2 bases at V and 4 bases at J, with 9 bases in the middle. The CDR3 sequence is CASSYADKYEQYV. DNA of the CDR3: TGTGCCAGCAGTTACGCCGACAAATACGAGCAGTACGTC.

This clone was seen just once. The chain combines TRBV27 with TRBJ1-5, with TRBD1 matching 7 bases. Germline V gene data show CDR1 as MNHEY and CDR2 as SMNVEV (reference sequence). The trim removed 4 bases at V and 1 base at J, leaving 10 bases unmatched. CDR3 length: 17 residues. CDR3 amino acids: CASSSPRQGRSNQPQHF. The CDR3 DNA reads TGTGCCAGCAGTTCCCCACGACAGGGTAGGAGCAATCAGCCCCAGCATTTT.

V usage is TRBV18 and J usage is TRBJ1-5, with D uncertain. CDR1 and CDR2 (germline): KGHSH, LQKENI. This CDR3 is built from 16 residues. Between the trimmed V and J ends, which lost 1 base and 1 base, there was a span of 11 bases. This CDR3 reads CASSPRESSSNQPQHF. CDR3 sequence (DNA): TGTGCCAGCTCACCACGGGAGTCAAGCAGCAATCAGCCCCAGCATTTT.

The V gene is TRBV5-1, the J gene TRBJ2-1, with 10 bases aligning to TRBD2. Germline trimming cut 2 bases from V and 6 bases from J; bases unmatched to any gene: 2. Germline V gives CDR1 SGHRS, CDR2 YFSETQ. CDR3 size: 14 residues. The CDR3 here is CASSLLAGRNEQFF. As DNA, the CDR3 is TGCGCCAGCAGCTTACTAGCGGGGCGCAATGAGCAGTTCTTC.

The gene calls are TRBV5-6 and TRBJ1-4, with D perhaps TRBD1 (5 bases). The CDR3 sequence is 13 residues long. Trimming removed 4 bases at V and 11 bases at J, with 15 bases between. From germline, CDR1 is SGHDT and CDR2 YYEEEE. CDR3 sequence (DNA): TGTGCCAGCAGCCTGGGGGGAGTCGCGAAACTGTTTTTT. Translation gives CASSLGGVAKLFF.

CDR3 region: CASSFTGGGGDGYTF. CDR3 DNA: TGTGCCAGCAGCTTTACAGGGGGCGGGGGTGATGGCTACACCTTC. The rearrangement uses TRBV7-2 and TRBJ1-2, with 9 bases matching TRBD1. V shed 3 bases and J 6 bases; nucleotides not matched to a gene: 8. CDR1 and CDR2 (germline): SGHTA, FQGNSA. The CDR3 covers 15 residues.

The V call is TRBV6-2 or TRBV6-3, the J call TRBJ1-2; TRBD1 agrees at 8 bases. The CDR3 loop spans 16 amino acids. The junction had 8 bases not matched to a gene; V was cut back by 4 bases and J by 1 base. In germline, CDR1 is MNHEY, CDR2 SVGEGT. The CDR3 sequence: CASSFRDRNYNYGYTF. Here the CDR3 DNA reads TGTGCCAGCAGTTTTCGGGACAGGAACTATAACTATGGCTACACCTTC.

The chain recombines TRBV7-6 with TRBJ1-2; D gene unclear. Trimming cost V 2 bases and J 6 bases, with 7 bases left between them. Germline V gene lookup returns CDR1 SGHVS and CDR2 FNYEAQ. The CDR3 is 12 residues long. The CDR3 bases are TGTGCCAGCAGCTTAACAGATAATGGCTACACCTTC. Its translation: CASSLTDNGYTF.